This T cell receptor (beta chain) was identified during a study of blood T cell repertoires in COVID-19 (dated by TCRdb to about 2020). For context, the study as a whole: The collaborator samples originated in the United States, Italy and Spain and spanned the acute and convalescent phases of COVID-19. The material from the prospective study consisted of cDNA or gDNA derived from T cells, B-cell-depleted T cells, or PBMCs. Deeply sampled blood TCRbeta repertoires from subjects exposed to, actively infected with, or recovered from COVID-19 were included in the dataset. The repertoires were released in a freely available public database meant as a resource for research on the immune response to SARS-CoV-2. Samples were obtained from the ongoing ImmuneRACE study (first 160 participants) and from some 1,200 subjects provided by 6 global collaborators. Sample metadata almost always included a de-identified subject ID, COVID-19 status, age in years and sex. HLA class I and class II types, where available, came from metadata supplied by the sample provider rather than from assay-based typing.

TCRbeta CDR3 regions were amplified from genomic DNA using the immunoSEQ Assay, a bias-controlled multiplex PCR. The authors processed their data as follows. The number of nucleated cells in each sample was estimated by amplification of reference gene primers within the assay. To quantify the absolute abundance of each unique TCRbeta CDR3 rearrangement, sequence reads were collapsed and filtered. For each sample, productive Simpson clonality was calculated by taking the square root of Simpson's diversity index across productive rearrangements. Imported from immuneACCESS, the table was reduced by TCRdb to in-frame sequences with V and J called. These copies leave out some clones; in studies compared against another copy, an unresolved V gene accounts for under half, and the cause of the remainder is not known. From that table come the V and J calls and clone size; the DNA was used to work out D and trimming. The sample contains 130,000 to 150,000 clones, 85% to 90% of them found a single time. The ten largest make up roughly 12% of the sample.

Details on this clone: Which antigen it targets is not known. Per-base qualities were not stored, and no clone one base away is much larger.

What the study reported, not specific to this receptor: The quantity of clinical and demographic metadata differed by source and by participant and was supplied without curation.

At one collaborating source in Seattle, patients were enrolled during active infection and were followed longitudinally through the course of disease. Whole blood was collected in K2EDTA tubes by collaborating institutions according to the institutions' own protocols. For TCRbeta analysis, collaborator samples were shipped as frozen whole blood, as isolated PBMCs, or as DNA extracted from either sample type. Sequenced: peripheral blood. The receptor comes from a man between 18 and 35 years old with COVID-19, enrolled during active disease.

The nucleotide sequence reads as follows: TGTGCCAGCAACTCACCAGCGGGGAGGTATTCCTACGAGCAGTACTTC. Translation gives CASNSPAGRYSYEQYF. The chain links TRBV7-2 with TRBJ2-7; TRBD2 fits 7 bases in the junction. The cysteine opens and the phenylalanine closes a CDR3 of 16 amino acids. Only the CDR3 DNA stays, 48 bases, in frame from base 1. V lost 7 bases and J lost 1 base, and the count of bases not matched to a germline gene is 13. The germline V gene encodes CDR1 SGHTA and CDR2 FQGNSA.